The next 7 T cell receptor beta chains were all read from a single sample in a study of human T cells and chemical hapten exposure. TCRdb processed the RACE reads anew with MiXCR; each CDR3 protein has one entry. The table includes about 180,000 distinct CDR3 sequences, roughly 30% detected once. Stated time point: pre-sensitization, week 0. The sample's treatment: therapeutic diphenylcyclopropenone sensitization with weekly scalp DPC. Sequenced material: whole blood, taken in connection with sensitization to the hapten diphenylcyclopropenone (DPC). The receptors derive from a woman in her twenties or thirties with alopecia areata. Some clones in this sample may be carry-over from other donors' samples.

The gene calls are TRBV4-3 and TRBJ2-2; 12 bases fit TRBD2. This CDR3 is 17 amino acids long. The junction had 3 bases not matched to a gene; V was cut back by 0 bases and J by 4 bases. Germline CDR1 reads LGHNA; CDR2 reads YSLEER. The CDR3 DNA follows: TGCGCCAGCAGCCAAGACCTAGCGGGGGGGCGCACCGGGGAGCTGTTTTTT. It specifies CASSQDLAGGRTGELFF.

This clonotype was observed a handful of times. This chain joins TRBV29-1 and TRBJ2-3, with 7 bases matching TRBD2. The trim removed 3 bases at V and 5 bases at J, leaving 8 bases unmatched. Per germline, CDR1 SQVTM and CDR2 ANQGSEA. The CDR3 totals 14 residues. CDR3 sequence reads: CSVDGFGGGDTQYF. The CDR3 nucleotides are TGCAGCGTTGATGGGTTTGGGGGGGGAGATACGCAGTATTTT.

The CDR3 DNA sequence: TGTGCCAGCAGCACCGGGACAGACAATGAGCAGTTCTTC. Translated, it gives CASSTGTDNEQFF. The rearrangement uses TRBV7-2 and TRBJ2-1; 7 bases align to TRBD1. CDR3 length: 13 amino acids. Germline V gives CDR1 SGHTA, CDR2 FQGNSA. V lost 5 bases and J lost 5; bases outside the gene matches: 3.

V and J are TRBV5-1 and TRBJ2-1, with a possible D match to TRBD2 (5 bases). Germline assignment: CDR1 SGHRS and CDR2 YFSETQ. There are 13 residues in the CDR3. Between the trimmed V and J ends, which lost 0 bases and 8 bases, there was a span of 9 bases. The CDR3 loop is CASSLVLADEQFF. In DNA, the CDR3 is TGCGCCAGCAGCTTGGTCCTAGCAGATGAGCAGTTCTTC.

This clonotype occurred a few times. The chain recombines TRBV29-1 with TRBJ1-5; no clear D. Deletions cut 5 bases from V and 4 bases from J, with 12 bases between. The germline CDR1 and CDR2 sequences are SQVTM and ANQGSEA. The CDR3 is 13 residues long. This chain's CDR3 is CSVQRDQNQPQHF. The CDR3 region has the DNA TGCAGCGTTCAAAGGGATCAGAATCAGCCCCAGCATTTT.

This chain connects TRBV5-4 to TRBJ2-3; a possible D gene is TRBD2 (6 bases). The CDR3 runs 13 residues. V was pared by 1 base and J by 4 bases, with 7 bases between. The germline V gene encodes CDR1 SGHNT and CDR2 YYREEE (reference sequence). The CDR3 loop is CASSLWGADTQYF. The CDR3 DNA is TGTGCCAGCAGCTTGTGGGGGGCAGATACGCAGTATTTT.

A few counts support this clonotype. This chain uses TRBV4-2 with TRBJ2-3, with TRBD2 matching 9 bases. V lost 4 bases and J lost 0; bases outside the gene matches: 5. CDR3 length equals 16 residues. Looked up from germline, CDR1 is LGHNA and CDR2 is YNFKEQ. The CDR3 nucleotides are TGTGCCAGCAGCCGGGGACTAGCTGCTAGCACAGATACGCAGTATTTT. Protein product: CASSRGLAASTDTQYF.